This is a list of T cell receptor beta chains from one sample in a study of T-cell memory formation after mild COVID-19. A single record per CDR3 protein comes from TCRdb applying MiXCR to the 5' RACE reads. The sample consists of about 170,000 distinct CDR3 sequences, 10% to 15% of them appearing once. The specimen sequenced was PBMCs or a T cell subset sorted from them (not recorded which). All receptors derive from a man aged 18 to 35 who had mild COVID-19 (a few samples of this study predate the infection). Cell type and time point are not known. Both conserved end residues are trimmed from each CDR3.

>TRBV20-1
SAVGQVNHGYT
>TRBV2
ASSESGVTEAF
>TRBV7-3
ASSLNKETQY
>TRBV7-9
ASMDRGSYNEQF
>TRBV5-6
ASSLAGIEINYGYT
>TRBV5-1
ASSRVNEQF
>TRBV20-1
SANPVQRSGANVLT
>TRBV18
ASSPPGAGWGEAF
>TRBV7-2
ASSAGQGGNEQF
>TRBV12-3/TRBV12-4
ASSFEYGQY
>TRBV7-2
ASSHRDGGWPLH
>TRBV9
ASSVHSFTDTQY
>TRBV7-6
ASSFAETLAEQF
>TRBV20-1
SASSGVNGATIY
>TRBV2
ASRPGSYNEQF
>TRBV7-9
ASTAREGTDTQY
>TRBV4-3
ASSQVKALNTGELF
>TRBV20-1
SAPPYGSVYNEQF
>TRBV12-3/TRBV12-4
ASSRAESLEQF
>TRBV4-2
ASSQDLRAGRV
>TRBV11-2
ASSDSGGDTDTQY
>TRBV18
ASSPRANVLT
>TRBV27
ASSPHNQPQH
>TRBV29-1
SVGQLGQHSEAF
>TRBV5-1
ASSLITGSETQY
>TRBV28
ASSSKGRAGGKGPPY
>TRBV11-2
ASSLSGTVGSYNEQF
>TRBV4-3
ASSQDGDTGELF
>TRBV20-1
SARAGAYRART
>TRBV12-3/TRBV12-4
ASSGQEGTDTQY
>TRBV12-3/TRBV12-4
ASSFSGGSDEQY
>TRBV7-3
ASSLAGTGTDTQY